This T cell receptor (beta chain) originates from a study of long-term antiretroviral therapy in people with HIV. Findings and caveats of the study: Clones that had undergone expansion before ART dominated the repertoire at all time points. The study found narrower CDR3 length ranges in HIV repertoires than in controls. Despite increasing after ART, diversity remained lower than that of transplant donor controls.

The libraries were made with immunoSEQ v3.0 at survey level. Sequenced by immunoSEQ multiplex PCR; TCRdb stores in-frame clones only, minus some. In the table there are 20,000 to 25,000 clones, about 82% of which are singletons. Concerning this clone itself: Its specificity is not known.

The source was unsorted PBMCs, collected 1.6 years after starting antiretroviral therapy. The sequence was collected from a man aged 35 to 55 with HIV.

The CDR3 DNA reads as TGCGCCAGCAGCCCTACCGGATGGGCCAAAAACATTCAGTACTTC. Encoded protein: CASSPTGWAKNIQYF. The V and J genes are TRBV5-1 and TRBJ2-4, with D uncertain. V lost 4 bases, J lost 1 base, and 12 bases lay in between. CDR1 is SGHRS, CDR2 YFSETQ, per germline. This CDR3 has 15 amino acids.